This T cell receptor beta chain stems from a study of regulatory T cells in long-lasting Graves disease. Time point given: newly diagnosed GD, antithyroid drugs for less than 3 months. The TCR library was made from RNA that had been extracted from PBMCs in TRIzol. EDTA tubes collected nine milliliters of peripheral blood. V was trimmed by 5 bases and J by 2 bases, leaving 10 bases between them. Germline V CDR1 and CDR2: SGHTA, FQGNSA. The CDR3 has 13 residues. Both iRepertoire HTBI primers and Arm-PCR of CDR3 regions were used to build the TCR beta libraries. TCRdb redid the calling of the multiplex PCR reads with MiXCR, one entry per CDR3 protein. The data hold 300,000 to 450,000 distinct CDR3 sequences, with around 15% observed a single time. This clonotype was picked up many times.

The clonotype comes from a female donor with Graves disease. Sample: peripheral blood mononuclear cells (PBMCs), taken at new diagnosis, from a patient treated with antithyroid drugs. This chain uses TRBV7-2 with TRBJ2-7; D is perhaps TRBD2 (5 bases). CDR3 protein: CASSRTRTYEQYF. CDR3 DNA sequence: TGTGCCAGCAGCCGGACTCGAACCTACGAGCAGTACTTC.